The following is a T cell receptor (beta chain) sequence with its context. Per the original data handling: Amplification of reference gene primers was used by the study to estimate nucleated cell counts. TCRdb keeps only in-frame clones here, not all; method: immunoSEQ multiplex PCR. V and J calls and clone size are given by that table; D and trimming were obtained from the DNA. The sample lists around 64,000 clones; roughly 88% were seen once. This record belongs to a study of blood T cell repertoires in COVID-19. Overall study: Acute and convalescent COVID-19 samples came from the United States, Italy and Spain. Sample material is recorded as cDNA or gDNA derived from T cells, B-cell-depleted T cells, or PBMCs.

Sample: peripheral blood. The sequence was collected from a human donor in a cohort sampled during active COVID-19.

The CDR3 here is CASSLPAGTETQYF. The CDR3, as DNA: TGCGCCAGCAGCTTGCCAGCGGGGACAGAGACCCAGTACTTC. The chain recombines TRBV5-1 with TRBJ2-5; 7 nucleotides agree with TRBD2. The germline gives CDR1 SGHRS, CDR2 YFSETQ. This CDR3 has 14 residues. J gave up 4 bases and V 1 base, and 4 bases lay outside the gene matches.